The entry below gives a single T cell receptor beta chain sequence along with its context. Its antigen remains unknown. This sample was included in a study of PD-1 blockade in classical Hodgkin lymphoma. Overall study findings and caveats: Initiation of nivolumab under 1 year after ASCT led to exclusion of patients. Complete responders showed a baseline diversity that resembled the diversity of newly diagnosed patients. CD4+ TCR diversity, unlike CD8+, rose significantly by C4D1.

The CDR3 contains 16 residues. Germline CDR1 reads LGHNA; CDR2 reads YNFKEQ. J lost 8 bases, V lost 2 bases, and 10 bases had no gene match. The patients all showed relapse after autologous stem cell transplantation, while their brentuximab vedotin exposure varied. TCRdb's table, derived via immunoSEQ multiplex PCR, lists solely in-frame clones and lacks some. The sample has about 94,000 clones, roughly 89% seen once. The V gene is TRBV4-2, the J gene TRBJ2-1, with TRBD1 matching over 9 bases. Source: peripheral blood mononuclear cells (PBMCs), taken before the second cycle of nivolumab. This clonotype was sampled from a human donor with classical Hodgkin lymphoma. CDR3 sequence (DNA): TGTGCCAGCAGCCAATATGGGACAGGGTCCGGGGATGAGCAGTTCTTC. Protein: CASSQYGTGSGDEQFF.